These T cell receptor beta chains were read from a single sample in a study of T cell responses to AZD1222 COVID-19 vaccine. Libraries were prepared by immunoSEQ multiplex PCR; TCRdb keeps only in-frame clonotypes and omits some of them. The sample carries around 94,000 clones, about 88% recorded once. The starting material was peripheral blood, obtained on day 0 of AZD1222 vaccination. Receptors originate from an adult in good health. Both conserved end residues are part of each CDR3. A D gene is named only where the DNA matches it firmly. Expanded clones get a size class; other rows say once, few or many, or leave the size out.

d_gene,v_gene,abundance,j_gene,CDR3aa,CDR3nt
.,TRBV19,.,TRBJ1-5,CASRVNFGSNQPQHF,TGTGCCAGTAGGGTGAACTTCGGGAGCAATCAGCCCCAGCATTTT
.,TRBV7-2,.,TRBJ1-1,CASSPSRGMNTEAFF,TGTGCCAGCAGCCCCTCGAGGGGCATGAACACTGAAGCTTTCTTT
TRBD1,TRBV7-2,.,TRBJ2-7,CASSTRQGAMYEQYF,TGTGCCAGCAGCACCCGACAGGGGGCAATGTACGAGCAGTACTTC
TRBD2,TRBV5-1,.,TRBJ2-7,CASSLIPGLAGEQYF,TGCGCCAGCAGCTTGATCCCGGGACTAGCCGGCGAGCAGTACTTC
TRBD1,TRBV7-9,once,TRBJ2-3,CASSLLQGQLADTQYF,TGTGCCAGCAGCTTATTACAGGGGCAGTTGGCAGATACGCAGTATTTT
.,TRBV3-1/TRBV3-2,.,TRBJ1-1,CASSVRGERLAFF,TGTGCCAGCAGCGTACGGGGGGAACGACTAGCTTTCTTT
.,TRBV30,few,TRBJ1-4,CAWSKGRGEKLFF,TGTGCCTGGAGTAAGGGACGCGGTGAAAAACTGTTTTTT
.,TRBV7-9,.,TRBJ2-5,CASSREEGTQETQYF,TGTGCCAGCAGCCGAGAGGAGGGCACCCAAGAGACCCAGTACTTC
TRBD1,TRBV5-1,few,TRBJ1-1,CASTGGADTEAFF,TGCGCCAGCACAGGGGGCGCGGACACTGAAGCTTTCTTT
.,TRBV3-1/TRBV3-2,.,TRBJ2-2,CASSQVGRESNTGELFF,TGTGCCAGCAGCCAAGTAGGTCGGGAGTCAAACACCGGGGAGCTGTTTTTT
.,TRBV9,.,TRBJ1-5,CASSGGYSNQPQHF,TGTGCCAGCAGCGGGGGATACAGCAATCAGCCCCAGCATTTT
TRBD1,TRBV6-6,.,TRBJ2-1,CASSYVQGANEQFF,TGTGCCAGCAGTTATGTACAGGGGGCGAATGAGCAGTTCTTC
.,TRBV6-1,.,TRBJ1-5,CASSELGVGSNQPQHF,TGTGCCAGCAGTGAATTAGGGGTAGGGAGCAATCAGCCCCAGCATTTT
TRBD2,TRBV2,.,TRBJ2-2,CASSEIRGAGELFF,TGTGCCAGCAGCGAAATCCGGGGGGCCGGGGAGCTGTTTTTT
TRBD2,TRBV14,.,TRBJ2-7,CASRATSGKSYEQYF,TGTGCCAGCAGGGCGACTAGCGGGAAGTCCTACGAGCAGTACTTC
.,TRBV7-8,.,TRBJ1-2,CASSLDGFPSNYGYTF,TGTGCCAGCAGCTTAGACGGCTTCCCATCTAACTATGGCTACACCTTC
.,TRBV19,.,TRBJ1-5,CASRLDKYQPQHF,TGTGCCAGTAGATTGGACAAATATCAGCCCCAGCATTTT
TRBD2,TRBV9,.,TRBJ2-2,CASSASGTSRTGELFF,TGTGCCAGCAGCGCCTCTGGGACTAGTCGGACCGGGGAGCTGTTTTTT
TRBD1,TRBV12-3/TRBV12-4,.,TRBJ1-1,CAGRTGVNTEAFF,TGTGCCGGACGAACAGGGGTGAACACTGAAGCTTTCTTT
.,TRBV5-1,.,TRBJ1-1,CASSLFAVNTEAFF,TGCGCCAGCAGCTTGTTCGCAGTCAACACTGAAGCTTTCTTT
TRBD1,TRBV7-3,.,TRBJ2-1,CASSRAGTGVNEQFF,TGTGCCAGCAGCCGAGCCGGGACAGGGGTGAATGAGCAGTTCTTC
.,TRBV10-1,once,TRBJ2-4,CASRGQPLAKNIQYF,TGCGCCAGCAGAGGACAGCCATTAGCCAAAAACATTCAGTACTTC
TRBD2,TRBV19,.,TRBJ2-5,CASSLTVSGAQETQYF,TGTGCCAGTAGTCTTACCGTTAGCGGGGCTCAAGAGACCCAGTACTTC
.,TRBV7-9,.,TRBJ1-2,CASSLARVLGGGYTF,TGTGCCAGCAGCTTAGCGCGAGTCCTGGGGGGTGGCTACACCTTC
.,TRBV18,.,TRBJ1-5,CASSPRRYSNQPQHF,TGTGCCAGCTCACCGCGACGGTATAGCAATCAGCCCCAGCATTTT
.,TRBV12-3/TRBV12-4,.,TRBJ2-7,CASSLGPAVEQYF,TGTGCCAGCAGTTTAGGCCCGGCAGTCGAGCAGTACTTC
.,TRBV5-1,.,TRBJ2-1,CASRLEGTYNEQFF,TGCGCCAGCAGATTGGAGGGTACGTACAATGAGCAGTTCTTC
TRBD1,TRBV5-5,.,TRBJ2-7,CASSFRDREEQYF,TGTGCCAGCAGCTTCCGGGACAGGGAAGAGCAGTACTTC
TRBD2,TRBV15,.,TRBJ2-1,CATSRDRASGRFDNEQFF,TGTGCCACCAGCAGAGATCGGGCTAGCGGGAGGTTCGACAATGAGCAGTTCTTC
.,TRBV9,.,TRBJ2-2,CASSAQPGADTGELFF,TGTGCCAGCAGCGCACAGCCCGGGGCGGACACCGGGGAGCTGTTTTTT
.,TRBV7-2,.,TRBJ1-1,CASSFGGLNTEAFF,TGTGCCAGCAGCTTCGGGGGCCTGAACACTGAAGCTTTCTTT
.,TRBV11-1,.,TRBJ2-2,CASSLRQTNTGELFF,TGTGCCAGCAGCTTGAGACAGACGAACACCGGGGAGCTGTTTTTT
.,TRBV7-6,.,TRBJ2-5,CASSFGSGLQETQYF,TGTGCCAGCAGCTTTGGCAGCGGGCTGCAAGAGACCCAGTACTTC
TRBD2,TRBV5-4,.,TRBJ2-5,CASSPSGGQETQYF,TGTGCCAGCAGCCCCAGCGGGGGGCAAGAGACCCAGTACTTC
.,TRBV6-2/TRBV6-3,.,TRBJ2-4,CASSYGAGNIQYF,TGTGCCAGCAGTTACGGTGCCGGGAACATTCAGTACTTC
TRBD1,TRBV2,few,TRBJ1-4,CASSEKPPDRDGKLFF,TGTGCCAGCAGTGAAAAGCCCCCGGACAGGGATGGAAAACTGTTTTTT
.,TRBV11-1,.,TRBJ1-1,CASSLADSGTEAFF,TGTGCCAGCAGCTTAGCAGACAGCGGCACTGAAGCTTTCTTT
.,TRBV19,.,TRBJ1-1,CASSLGPRANTEAFF,TGTGCCAGTAGTTTGGGCCCCAGGGCGAACACTGAAGCTTTCTTT
TRBD1,TRBV7-2,.,TRBJ2-7,CASSLVGQGRYEQYF,TGTGCCAGCAGCTTAGTGGGACAGGGGAGGTACGAGCAGTACTTC
.,TRBV5-1,.,TRBJ2-5,CASSLEETQYF,TGCGCCAGCAGCTTGGAAGAGACCCAGTACTTC
.,TRBV28,.,TRBJ1-5,CASSLDSRASNQPQHF,TGTGCCAGCAGTTTAGACTCCAGGGCGAGCAATCAGCCCCAGCATTTT
TRBD1,TRBV29-1,.,TRBJ2-3,CSVVMDRLLRTDTQYF,TGCAGCGTTGTTATGGACAGGCTTCTTCGCACAGATACGCAGTATTTT
.,TRBV6-1,.,TRBJ2-7,CASSDVNRAEGYEQYF,TGTGCCAGCAGTGATGTAAATCGGGCCGAGGGGTACGAGCAGTACTTC